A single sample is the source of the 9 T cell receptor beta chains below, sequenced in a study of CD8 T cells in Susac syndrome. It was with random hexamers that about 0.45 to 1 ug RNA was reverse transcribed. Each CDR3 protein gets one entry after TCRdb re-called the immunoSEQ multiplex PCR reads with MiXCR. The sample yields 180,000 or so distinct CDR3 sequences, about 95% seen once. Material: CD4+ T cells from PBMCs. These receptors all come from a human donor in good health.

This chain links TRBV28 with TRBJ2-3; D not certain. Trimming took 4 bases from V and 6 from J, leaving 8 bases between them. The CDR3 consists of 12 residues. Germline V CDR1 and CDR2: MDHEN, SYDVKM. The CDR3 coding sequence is TGTGCCAGCAGTTCCTTAGGGGATACGCAGTATTTT. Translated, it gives CASSSLGDTQYF.

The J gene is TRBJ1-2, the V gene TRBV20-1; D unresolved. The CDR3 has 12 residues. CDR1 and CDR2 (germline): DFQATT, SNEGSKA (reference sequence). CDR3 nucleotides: TGCTCCCCAGGAGGTTCCGACTATGGCTACACCTTC. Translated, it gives CSPGGSDYGYTF.

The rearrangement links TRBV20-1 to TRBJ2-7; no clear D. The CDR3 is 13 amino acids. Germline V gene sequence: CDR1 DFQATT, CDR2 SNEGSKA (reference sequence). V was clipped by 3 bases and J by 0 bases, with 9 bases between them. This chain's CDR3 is CSARILYSYEQYF. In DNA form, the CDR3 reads TGCAGTGCTAGGATCCTTTACTCCTACGAGCAGTACTTC.

The CDR3 DNA sequence: TGTGCCACCAGTGATCCCCGAATTAGAGAGGAGCAGTTCTTC. It is translated as CATSDPRIREEQFF. The J gene is TRBJ2-1, the V gene TRBV24-1; D not resolved. In germline, CDR1 is KGHDR, CDR2 SFDVKD. V lost 3 bases and J 10 bases, leaving 15 bases between the germline ends. The CDR3 has 14 amino acids.

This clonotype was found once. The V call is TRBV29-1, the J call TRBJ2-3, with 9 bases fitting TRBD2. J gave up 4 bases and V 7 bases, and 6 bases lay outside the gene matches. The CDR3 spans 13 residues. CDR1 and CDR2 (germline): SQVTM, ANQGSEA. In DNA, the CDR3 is TGCAGCGCAGTTAGCGGGAGAGCAGATACGCAGTATTTT. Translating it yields CSAVSGRADTQYF.

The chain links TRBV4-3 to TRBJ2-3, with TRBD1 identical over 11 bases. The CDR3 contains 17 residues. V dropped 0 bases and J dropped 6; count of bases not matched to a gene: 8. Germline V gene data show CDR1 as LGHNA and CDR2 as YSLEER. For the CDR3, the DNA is TGCGCCAGCAGCCAAGATAACCTGGGACAGGGGGTTGATACGCAGTATTTT. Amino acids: CASSQDNLGQGVDTQYF.

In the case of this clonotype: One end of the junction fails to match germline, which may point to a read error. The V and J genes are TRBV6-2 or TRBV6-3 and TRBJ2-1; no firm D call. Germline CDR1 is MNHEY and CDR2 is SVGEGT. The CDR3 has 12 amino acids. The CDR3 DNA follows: TGTGCCACCAGTTCCGCACTCAATGAGCAGTTCTTC. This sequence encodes CATSSALNEQFF.

The CDR3: CASSSDGQGGTDTQYF. The CDR3 DNA sequence: TGCGCCAGCAGCTCCGATGGACAGGGTGGAACAGATACGCAGTATTTT. The chain recombines TRBV5-1 with TRBJ2-3; TRBD1 aligns across 8 bases. The CDR3 length is 16 residues. CDR1 SGHRS and CDR2 YFSETQ come from the germline V gene. V lost 3 bases, J lost 3 bases, and 9 bases stayed unmatched. Together with reference TRBV5-1 and TRBJ2-3, the CDR3 gives the full variable domain: KAGVTQTPRYLIKTRGQQVTLSCSPISGHRSVSWYQQTPGQGLQFLFEYFSETQRNKGNFPGRFSGRQFSNSRSEMNVSTLELGDSALYLCASSSDGQGGTDTQYFGPGTRLTVL.

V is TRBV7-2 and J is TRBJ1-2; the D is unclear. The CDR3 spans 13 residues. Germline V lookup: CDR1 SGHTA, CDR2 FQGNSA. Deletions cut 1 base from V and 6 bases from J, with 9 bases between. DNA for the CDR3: TGTGCCAGCAGCTTAGTAGGGTTGGATGGCTACACCTTC. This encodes CASSLVGLDGYTF.